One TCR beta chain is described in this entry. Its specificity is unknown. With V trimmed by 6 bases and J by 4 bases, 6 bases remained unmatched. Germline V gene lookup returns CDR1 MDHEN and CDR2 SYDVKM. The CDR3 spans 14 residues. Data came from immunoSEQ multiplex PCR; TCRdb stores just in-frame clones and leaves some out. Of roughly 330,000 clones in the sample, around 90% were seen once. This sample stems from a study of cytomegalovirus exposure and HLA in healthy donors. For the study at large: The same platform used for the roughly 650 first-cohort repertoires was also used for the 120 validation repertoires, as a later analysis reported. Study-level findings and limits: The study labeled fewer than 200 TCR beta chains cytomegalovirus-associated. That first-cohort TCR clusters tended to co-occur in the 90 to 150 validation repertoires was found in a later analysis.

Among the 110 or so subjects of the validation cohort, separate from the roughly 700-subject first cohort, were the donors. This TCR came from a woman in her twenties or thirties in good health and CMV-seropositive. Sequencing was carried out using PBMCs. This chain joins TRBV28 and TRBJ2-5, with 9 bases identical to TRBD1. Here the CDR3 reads CASRNRDRAETQYF. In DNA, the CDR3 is TGTGCCAGCAGAAACCGGGACAGGGCAGAGACCCAGTACTTC.